The source of this T cell receptor (beta chain) is a study of vaccination effects on CD4 cells after COVID-19. The table lists this clone with a few counts. The antigen is unknown. CDR3 length equals 19 residues. CDR1 MGHRA and CDR2 YSYEKL come from the germline V gene. V shed 3 bases, J shed 2 bases, and the junction held 13 bases outside the gene matches. With the ViraFEST assay, the study expanded antigen-specific CD4+ T cells using viral peptide pools, then sequenced them. Following culture for around 10 days, CD4+ T cells were isolated. It was two doses of either the BNT162b2 or mRNA-1273 vaccine that participants received. Nucleocapsid antibody tests were negative, and the vaccine recipients had no prior SARS-CoV-2 infection. The assay was immunoSEQ multiplex PCR, and TCRdb's table has in-frame clones only and misses some. The repertoire holds 28,000 or so clones, more than 60% seen once, with around 9.6% in the top ten.

The chain has TRBV4-1 and TRBJ2-3, with 11 bases aligning to TRBD2. The sequenced sample was CD4+ T cells from PBMCs cultured with HCoV-NL63 spike peptides, obtained after COVID-19 vaccination. The source is a human donor who received a COVID-19 vaccine. This CDR3 reads CASSHDNTRLAGLTDTQYF. The CDR3 coding sequence is TGCGCCAGCAGCCACGACAACACAAGACTAGCGGGGCTCACAGATACGCAGTATTTT.